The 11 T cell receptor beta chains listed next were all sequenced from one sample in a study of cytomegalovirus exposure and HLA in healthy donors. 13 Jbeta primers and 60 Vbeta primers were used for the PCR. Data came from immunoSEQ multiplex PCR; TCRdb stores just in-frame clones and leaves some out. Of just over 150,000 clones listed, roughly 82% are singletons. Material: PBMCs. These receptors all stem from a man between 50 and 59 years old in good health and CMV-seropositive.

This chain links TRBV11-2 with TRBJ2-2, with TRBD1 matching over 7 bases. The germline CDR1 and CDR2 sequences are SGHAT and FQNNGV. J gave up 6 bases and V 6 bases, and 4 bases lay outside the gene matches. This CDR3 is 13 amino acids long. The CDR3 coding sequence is TGTGCCAGCAGAACAGGGGTGGCCGGGGAGCTGTTTTTT. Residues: CASRTGVAGELFF.

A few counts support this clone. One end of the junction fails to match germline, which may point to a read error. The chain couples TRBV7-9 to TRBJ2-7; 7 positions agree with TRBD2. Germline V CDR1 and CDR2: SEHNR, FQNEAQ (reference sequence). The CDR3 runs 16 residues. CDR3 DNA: TGTTCCAGCAGCTTTTCCGCGGGGGAGTTGGGGTACGAGCAGTACTTC. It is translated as CSSSFSAGELGYEQYF.

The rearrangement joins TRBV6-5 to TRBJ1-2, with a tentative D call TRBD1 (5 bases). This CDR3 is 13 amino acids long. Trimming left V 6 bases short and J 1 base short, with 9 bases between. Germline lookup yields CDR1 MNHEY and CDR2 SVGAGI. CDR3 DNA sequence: TGTGCCAGCAGACACGACAGTAACTATGGCTACACCTTC. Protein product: CASRHDSNYGYTF.

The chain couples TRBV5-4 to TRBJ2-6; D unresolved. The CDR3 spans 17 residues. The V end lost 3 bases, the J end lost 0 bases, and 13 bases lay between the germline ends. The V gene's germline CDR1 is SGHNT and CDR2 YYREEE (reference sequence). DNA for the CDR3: TGTGCCAGCAGCTACGGGTCGGGTTACTCTGGGGCCAACGTCCTGACTTTC. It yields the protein CASSYGSGYSGANVLTF.

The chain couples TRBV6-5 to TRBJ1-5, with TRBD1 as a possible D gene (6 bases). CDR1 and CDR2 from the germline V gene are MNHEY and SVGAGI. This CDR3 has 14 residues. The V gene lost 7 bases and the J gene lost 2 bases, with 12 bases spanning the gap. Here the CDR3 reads CASTRGSRNQPQHF. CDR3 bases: TGTGCCAGCACGAGGGGGTCACGCAATCAGCCCCAGCATTTT.

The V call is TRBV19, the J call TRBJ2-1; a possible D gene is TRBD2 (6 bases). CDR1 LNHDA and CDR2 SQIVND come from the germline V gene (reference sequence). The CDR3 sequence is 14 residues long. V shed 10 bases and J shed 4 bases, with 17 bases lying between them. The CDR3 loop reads CATGSSAAYNEQFF. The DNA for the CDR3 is TGTGCCACTGGCTCTAGCGCCGCATACAATGAGCAGTTCTTC.

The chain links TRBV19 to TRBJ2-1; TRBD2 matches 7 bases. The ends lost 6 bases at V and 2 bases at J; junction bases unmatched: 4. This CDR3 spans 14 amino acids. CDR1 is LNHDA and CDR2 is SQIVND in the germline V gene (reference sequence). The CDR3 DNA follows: TGTGCCAGTAGCCGGGACTATACCTACAATGAGCAGTTCTTC. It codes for CASSRDYTYNEQFF.

Written as DNA, the CDR3 is TGTGCCAGTAGTGTACAACTAGCGGGGGCTGCTAACATTCAGTACTTC. Translating it yields CASSVQLAGAANIQYF. This rearrangement joins TRBV19 to TRBJ2-4, with 11 bases identical to TRBD2. CDR3 size: 16 residues. CDR1 is LNHDA and CDR2 is SQIVND in the germline V gene (reference sequence). V lost 5 bases and J lost 7; bases outside the gene matches: 10.

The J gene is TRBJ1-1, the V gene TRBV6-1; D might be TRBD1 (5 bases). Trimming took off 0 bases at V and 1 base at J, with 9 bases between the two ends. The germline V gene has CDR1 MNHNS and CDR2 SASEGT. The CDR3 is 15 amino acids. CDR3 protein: CASSEARGQNTEAFF. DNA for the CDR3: TGTGCCAGCAGTGAAGCCCGTGGACAGAACACTGAAGCTTTCTTT.

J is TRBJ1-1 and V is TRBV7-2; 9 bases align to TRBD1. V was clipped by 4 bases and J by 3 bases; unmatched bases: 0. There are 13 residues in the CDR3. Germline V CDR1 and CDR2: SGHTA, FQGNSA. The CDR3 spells CASSYRGHTEAFF. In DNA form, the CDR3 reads TGTGCCAGCAGCTACAGGGGGCACACTGAAGCTTTCTTT.

The CDR3 spells CASSSQGAQGTGELFF. The CDR3 DNA is TGTGCCAGCAGCTCCCAGGGCGCCCAAGGAACCGGGGAGCTGTTTTTT. This chain links TRBV5-6 with TRBJ2-2; a possible D gene is TRBD1 (5 bases). Per the germline V gene, CDR1 is SGHDT and CDR2 is YYEEEE. The V gene lost 3 bases and the J gene lost 5 bases, with 17 bases spanning the gap. This CDR3 is 16 amino acids long.